The 19 T cell receptor beta chains below come from one sample, sequenced in a study of OX40 agonist ivuxolimab in advanced cancers. The protocol was immunoSEQ multiplex PCR, while the TCRdb copy is restricted to in-frame clones and leaves out a portion. The sample has 80,000 to 100,000 clones; roughly nine tenths are singletons. Source: CD4+ or CD8+ T cells sorted from blood, taken in a trial of the OX40 agonist ivuxolimab. These receptors were collected from an adult with an advanced solid tumor such as melanoma, head and neck, liver or kidney cancer.

The chain employs TRBV14 and TRBJ2-7, with 9 bases that match TRBD1. Germline V gives CDR1 SGHDN, CDR2 FVKESK. V lost 4 bases and J lost 1; bases outside the gene matches: 2. The CDR3 consists of 14 residues. The CDR3 reads CASSPGTGSYEQYF. The CDR3 bases are TGTGCCAGCAGCCCCGGGACAGGGTCCTACGAGCAGTACTTC.

This rearrangement joins TRBV2 to TRBJ2-3, with D maybe TRBD1 (7 bases). V shed 8 bases and J shed 6 bases, with 15 bases lying between them. Germline assignment: CDR1 SNHLY and CDR2 FYNNEI. The CDR3 extends over 13 amino acids. CDR3 region: CASVAGGLDTQYF. The CDR3, as DNA: TGTGCCAGCGTCGCAGGGGGACTGGATACGCAGTATTTT. Full variable domain (rest looked up from reference TRBV2 and TRBJ2-3): EPEVTQTPSHQVTQMGQEVILRCVPISNHLYFYWYRQILGQKVEFLVSFYNNEISEKSEIFDDQFSVERPDGSNFTLKIRSTKLEDSAMYFCASVAGGLDTQYFGPGTRLTVL.

The chain has TRBV27 and TRBJ2-2, with D perhaps given as TRBD1 or TRBD2 (5 bases each). Germline CDR1 is MNHEY and CDR2 is SMNVEV (reference sequence). V lost 4 bases, J lost 7 bases, and 13 bases lay in between. There are 14 residues in the CDR3. Written as DNA, the CDR3 is TGTGCCAGCAGTTCGGGACCAGGTCGCGGGGAGCTGTTTTTT. This translates into CASSSGPGRGELFF.

The chain links TRBV11-3 to TRBJ1-3; the D is unclear. V lost 5 bases, J lost 1 base, and 15 bases lay in between. Germline CDR1 SGHNT, CDR2 YENEEA. This CDR3 is built from 16 residues. CDR3 region: CASSQGLEDSGNTIYF. The DNA of the CDR3 is TGTGCCAGCAGCCAAGGACTAGAGGATTCTGGAAACACCATATATTTT. Full variable domain (remainder filled in from reference TRBV11-3 and TRBJ1-3): EAGVVQSPRYKIIEKKQPVAFWCNPISGHNTLYWYLQNLGQGPELLIRYENEEAVDDSQLPKDRFSAERLKGVDSTLKIQPAELGDSAVYLCASSQGLEDSGNTIYFGEGSWLTVV.

CDR3 DNA sequence: TGTGCCAGCAGCTTCCTAGCGGGAGGGCCGCCTGAGCAGTTCTTC. Its protein is CASSFLAGGPPEQFF. This chain links TRBV7-3 with TRBJ2-1; TRBD2 matches at 12 bases. The junction had 6 bases not matched to a gene; V was cut back by 3 bases and J by 9 bases. This CDR3 comprises 15 residues. Germline-derived CDR1 and CDR2 are SGHTA and FQGTGA. Full variable domain (remainder filled in from reference TRBV7-3 and TRBJ2-1): GAGVSQTPSNKVTEKGKYVELRCDPISGHTALYWYRQSLGQGPEFLIYFQGTGAADDSGLPNDRFFAVRPEGSVSTLKIQRTERGDSAVYLCASSFLAGGPPEQFFGPGTRLTVL.

This chain joins TRBV11-2 and TRBJ1-2, with 7 bases aligning to TRBD1. The CDR3 runs 14 residues. V gave up 1 base and J gave up 7 bases; unmatched junction bases: 6. Germline V gives CDR1 SGHAT, CDR2 FQNNGV. CDR3 loop: CASSLGGTVTGYTF. Here the CDR3 DNA reads TGTGCCAGCAGCTTAGGAGGGACAGTCACTGGCTACACCTTC.

V is TRBV5-1 and J is TRBJ1-1; TRBD1 might be the D (5 bases). Germline CDR1 SGHRS, CDR2 YFSETQ. The CDR3 length is 15 residues. V lost 3 bases and J lost 1, with 13 bases in between. CDR3 nucleotide sequence: TGCGCCAGCAGCTGGTGGGGCGCGGGGAACACTGAAGCTTTCTTT. Protein sequence: CASSWWGAGNTEAFF.

This chain joins TRBV19 and TRBJ1-5; 9 bases align to TRBD1. Germline lookup yields CDR1 LNHDA and CDR2 SQIVND (reference sequence). This CDR3 region has 17 residues. After removal of 5 bases from V and 3 bases from J, the junction contained 11 bases not matched to a gene. For the CDR3, the DNA is TGTGCCAGTAGTGCAAGGACAGGGGAAAATTCCAATCAGCCCCAGCATTTT. Its protein product is CASSARTGENSNQPQHF.

In DNA form, the CDR3 reads TGTGCCAGCAAGGAGTTTATGGGGGAGGGCACTGAAGCTTTCTTT. Protein: CASKEFMGEGTEAFF. The gene calls are TRBV14 and TRBJ1-1; D possibly corresponds to TRBD1 (5 bases). The germline V and J ends were trimmed by 7 bases and 4 bases, with 19 bases remaining between them. The CDR3 has 15 residues. CDR1 and CDR2 (germline): SGHDN, FVKESK.

The rearrangement links TRBV4-1 to TRBJ1-1; D ambiguous. Trimming pared 0 bases from V and 2 bases from J, leaving 13 bases between. The CDR3 extends over 16 amino acids. Germline V gene sequence: CDR1 MGHRA, CDR2 YSYEKL. CDR3 bases: TGCGCCAGCAGCCAAGAATCTACAGCACTCAACACTGAAGCTTTCTTT. Translated: CASSQESTALNTEAFF.

The V call is TRBV7-2, the J call TRBJ2-6; D not certain. Germline V gene data show CDR1 as SGHTA and CDR2 as FQGNSA. The germline V and J ends were trimmed by 5 bases and 0 bases, with 11 bases remaining between them. The CDR3 spans 16 residues. CDR3 sequence (DNA): TGTGCCAGCAGCCCTCAAATCCTCTCTGGGGCCAACGTCCTGACTTTC. Translation: CASSPQILSGANVLTF.

As DNA, the CDR3 is TGTGCCAGTAGTACCCGGCAGGGACCGGTATTGAGTGGCTACACCTTC. Its translation: CASSTRQGPVLSGYTF. The chain joins TRBV19 to TRBJ1-2; possible D gene TRBD1, 5 bases. V lost 4 bases and J lost 7, with 22 bases in between. The germline CDR1 and CDR2 sequences are LNHDA and SQIVND (reference sequence). CDR3 length equals 16 residues.

J is TRBJ2-5 and V is TRBV6-5; TRBD1 matches at 7 bases. The end of the DNA aligns better with TRBJ2-7, so the J call may be wrong. Germline CDR1 reads MNHEY; CDR2 reads SVGAGI. The CDR3 covers 13 residues. CDR3 in amino acids: CASSPRQGGEQYF. As DNA, the CDR3 is TGTGCCAGCAGTCCCCGACAGGGTGGCGAGCAGTACTTC.

CDR3 amino acids: CASSFTSGSSGELFF. The CDR3 coding sequence is TGCGCCAGCAGCTTTACTAGCGGGAGTTCCGGGGAGCTGTTTTTT. The J gene is TRBJ2-2, the V gene TRBV5-1; 11 bases match TRBD2. V was pared by 2 bases and J by 6 bases, with 3 bases of the junction left unmatched. Germline V gene sequence: CDR1 SGHRS, CDR2 YFSETQ. CDR3 length: 15 amino acids.

The J gene is TRBJ2-1, the V gene TRBV7-6; 10 bases fit TRBD2. The CDR3 has 15 residues. Germline V gene data show CDR1 as SGHVS and CDR2 as FNYEAQ. Trimming took 1 base from V and 7 from J; bases not matched to a gene: 4. The DNA of the CDR3 is TGTGCCAGCAGCTTAGGACTAGCGGGCTGGAATGAGCAGTTCTTC. This translates into CASSLGLAGWNEQFF. The full variable domain, in which reference TRBV7-6 and TRBJ2-1 provide the parts outside the CDR3, is GAGVSQSPRYKVTKRGQDVALRCDPISGHVSLYWYRQALGQGPEFLTYFNYEAQQDKSGLPNDRFSAERPEGSISTLTIQRTEQRDSAMYRCASSLGLAGWNEQFFGPGTRLTVL.

This clone was seen once. The chain has TRBV19 and TRBJ1-1; unclear D gene. Trimming pared 1 base from V and 0 bases from J, leaving 6 bases between. The CDR3 loop spans 14 amino acids. Germline V gene sequence: CDR1 LNHDA, CDR2 SQIVND (reference sequence). For the CDR3, the DNA is TGTGCCAGTAGTATAGGAGAGCTGAACACTGAAGCTTTCTTT. This gives the protein CASSIGELNTEAFF.

This clone was seen only once. V usage is TRBV6-6 and J usage is TRBJ1-5, with D hard to call. Trimming removed 7 bases at V and 4 bases at J, with 20 bases between. In germline, CDR1 is MNHNY, CDR2 SVGAGI (reference sequence). CDR3 length equals 16 residues. CDR3 region: CASISRTSGLNQPQHF. The CDR3 DNA is TGTGCCAGCATTTCCCGGACCTCAGGCTTGAATCAGCCCCAGCATTTT.

A single count supports this clone. At the DNA level, this CDR3 is encoded by other sequences in the same sample as well. The rearrangement joins TRBV9 to TRBJ1-6; no clear D. The length of the CDR3 is 13 residues. Germline CDR1 is SGDLS and CDR2 is YYNGEE. Trimming took 2 bases from V and 7 from J, leaving 7 bases between them. This CDR3 is CASSVGSNSPLHF. The CDR3 DNA follows: TGTGCCAGCAGCGTCGGCTCAAATTCACCCCTCCACTTT. Full variable domain (missing parts from reference TRBV9 and TRBJ1-6): DSGVTQTPKHLITATGQRVTLRCSPRSGDLSVYWYQQSLDQGLQFLIQYYNGEERAKGNILERFSAQQFPDLHSELNLSSLELGDSALYFCASSVGSNSPLHFGNGTRLTVT.

The J gene is TRBJ2-3, the V gene TRBV27; D tentatively fits TRBD1 or TRBD2 (5 bases each). CDR1 and CDR2 from the germline V gene are MNHEY and SMNVEV (reference sequence). The CDR3 consists of 15 residues. Trimming cost V 2 bases and J 1 base, with 10 bases left between them. The CDR3: CASSLGGRGTDTQYF. CDR3 DNA sequence: TGTGCCAGCAGTTTAGGAGGCAGGGGCACAGATACGCAGTATTTT.